The 10 T cell receptor beta chains below were found in one sample sequenced in a study of regulatory T cells in long-lasting Graves disease (dated by TCRdb to about 2021). This specimen's time point label, interpreted: newly diagnosed GD, antithyroid drugs for less than 3 months. For both TCR sequencing and RNA sequencing, RNA was extracted from PBMCs in TRIzol. Library construction relied on multiplex PCR. TCRdb lists the instrument as Illumina HiSeq 4000. CDR3 regions were amplified by Arm-PCR with iRepertoire HTBI primers to construct TCR beta libraries. Starting from the raw public reads, TCRdb applied fastp trimming at Q25, assembled clones with MiXCR and retained in-frame beta chains. Identical CDR3 proteins give one entry, which carries the most common genes and DNA. The sample table lists roughly 400,000 distinct CDR3 sequences, 16% of them with a count of one. The ten largest clones add up to about 23% of the sample.

This sample was shared with a second study, whose subject was T cells in Graves' hyperthyroidism and ophthalmopathy.

The sample was peripheral blood mononuclear cells (PBMCs), taken at new diagnosis, from a patient treated with antithyroid drugs. These receptors originate from a woman in her late teens or twenties with Graves disease. Donor details come from another sample of the same person, matched by shared clones.

The chain couples TRBV2 to TRBJ2-2, with 8 bases that match TRBD1. The CDR3 is 14 amino acids. Germline V gene lookup returns CDR1 SNHLY and CDR2 FYNNEI. The V segment lost 8 bases and the J segment 2 bases; nucleotides outside the gene matches: 4. This CDR3 is CASQDRVNTGELFF. The DNA of the CDR3 is TGTGCCAGCCAGGACAGGGTAAACACCGGGGAGCTGTTTTTT.

In this sample, this clonotype turned up a few times. The J gene is TRBJ1-5, the V gene TRBV27, with D uncertain. V was cut by 2 bases and J by 5 bases, with 10 bases left in between. Germline-derived CDR1 and CDR2 are MNHEY and SMNVEV (reference sequence). The CDR3 runs 14 residues. CDR3 amino acids: CASSLSGGHQPQHF. DNA of the CDR3: TGTGCCAGCAGTTTAAGCGGAGGGCATCAGCCCCAGCATTTT.

The chain recombines TRBV5-1 with TRBJ2-1, with unresolved D. Germline-derived CDR1 and CDR2 are SGHRS and YFSETQ. Between the trimmed V and J ends, which lost 0 bases and 3 bases, there was a span of 7 bases. This CDR3 contains 14 residues. The CDR3 is CASSLGAGYNEQFF. DNA for the CDR3: TGCGCCAGCAGCTTGGGGGCAGGCTACAATGAGCAGTTCTTC.

A note on this clonotype: The likely explanation is a read error, given a far larger clone one base away. The chain uses TRBV6-1 and TRBJ2-3, with no clear D. The better agreement between TRBJ1-5 and the DNA end casts doubt on the J call. The CDR3 consists of 13 residues. CDR1 MNHNS and CDR2 SASEGT come from the germline V gene. In nucleotides, the CDR3 is TGTGCCATCAGTGACTCCCCCACAGATACGCAGCATTTT. It translates to CAISDSPTDTQHF.

This clonotype was seen repeatedly, ten times or more. The chain is built from TRBV3-1 and TRBJ2-7, with D unresolved. CDR1 and CDR2 from the germline V gene are LGHDT and YNNKEL (reference sequence). Trimming removed 1 base from V and 7 bases from J, with 8 bases in between. The CDR3 length is 12 residues. The CDR3 DNA sequence: TGTGCCAGCAGCCAAGGGATAAGGGAGCAGTACTTC. Translating it yields CASSQGIREQYF.

This clonotype was recorded at least ten times. The chain is built from TRBV5-1 and TRBJ2-7; D not resolved. V gave up 4 bases and J gave up 3 bases, with 20 bases separating them. CDR3 length: 16 amino acids. CDR1 and CDR2 (germline): SGHRS, YFSETQ. The CDR3 region is CASSPDPTGSYYEQYF. The DNA for the CDR3 is TGCGCCAGCAGCCCGGATCCTACTGGCTCCTACTACGAGCAGTACTTC.

In this sample, this clonotype turned up many times. The chain joins TRBV7-2 to TRBJ2-7; 10 positions agree with TRBD2. CDR1 is SGHTA and CDR2 is FQGNSA in the germline V gene. This CDR3 contains 14 residues. The V and J ends lost 5 bases and 2 bases, in that order; junction bases with no gene match: 3. In DNA form, the CDR3 reads TGTGCCAGCAGCCGAGGGACTAGCGCCTACGAGCAGTACTTC. Its protein product is CASSRGTSAYEQYF.

On this clonotype: It differs at one base from a far larger clone, so likely a read error. The limits of the CDR3 on the DNA are not certain, so only TCRdb's listed CDR3 is given. This chain connects TRBV7-3 to TRBJ2-1; TRBD1, as called in the table, went unchecked against the DNA. The V gene's germline CDR1 is SGHTA and CDR2 FQGTGA. The CDR3 is 14 residues long, counting both termini. The CDR3 spells CAGSLVGTGSTEFF.

This clonotype was recorded many times. The CDR3 spells CASSPVAGSSYEQYF. CDR3 bases: TGTGCCAGCAGCCCAGTAGCGGGTAGCTCCTACGAGCAGTACTTC. The gene calls are TRBV11-2 and TRBJ2-7, with 7 bases aligning to TRBD2. With V trimmed by 5 bases and J by 0 bases, 7 bases remained unmatched. CDR3 length equals 15 residues. The germline gives CDR1 SGHAT, CDR2 FQNNGV.

This clonotype was seen a handful of times. The chain links TRBV28 to TRBJ2-5, with 12 bases that match TRBD1. The CDR3 sequence is 15 residues long. The ends lost 4 bases at V and 6 bases at J; junction bases unmatched: 6. CDR1 is MDHEN, CDR2 SYDVKM, per germline. The CDR3 nucleotides are TGTGCCAGCAGTTCGGGACAGGGGGCGACGAAGACCCAGTACTTC. It is translated as CASSSGQGATKTQYF.